This T cell receptor beta chain was observed in a study of radiotherapy plus CTLA-4 blockade in lung cancer. General observations from the study: TCR clones from tumors expanded in blood after radiotherapy plus ipilimumab. Early blood T cell clone changes and increased post-radiation serum interferon-beta were reportedly the strongest response predictors.

Alongside CTLA-4 blockade with ipilimumab, patients with chemo-refractory metastatic non-small-cell lung cancer received focal radiation. The CDR3 is made up of 13 amino acids. The germline V gene encodes CDR1 MDHEN and CDR2 SYDVKM. V was pared by 9 bases and J by 6 bases, with 8 bases of the junction left unmatched. On this clone: Its cognate antigen is unknown.

Profiled with immunoSEQ multiplex PCR; TCRdb holds only in-frame clones, not every one. The sample contains approximately 80,000 clones, about four fifths of which appear only once. This TCR came from a human donor with non-small cell lung cancer whose response to radiotherapy plus ipilimumab could not be evaluated. Some clones in this sample may be carry-over from other donors' samples. The material was peripheral blood, obtained from a patient treated with radiotherapy plus ipilimumab. This chain uses TRBV28 with TRBJ2-4; 7 bases line up with TRBD2. The CDR3 DNA is TGTGCCAGTGGCCCCGGCGGGGGAAACATTCAGTACTTC. Encoded protein: CASGPGGGNIQYF. Supplemented by reference TRBV28 and TRBJ2-4, the full variable domain reads DVKVTQSSRYLVKRTGEKVFLECVQDMDHENMFWYRQDPGLGLRLIYFSYDVKMKEKGDIPEGYSVSREKKERFSLILESASTNQTSMYLCASGPGGGNIQYFGAGTRLSVL.